These 3 T cell receptor beta chains came from one sample sequenced in a study of CD8 T cells in Susac syndrome. The RNA input was about 0.5 to 1 ug, and it was reverse transcribed with random hexamers. MiXCR was run by TCRdb on the immunoSEQ multiplex PCR reads, yielding one entry per CDR3 protein. The sample holds roughly 400,000 distinct CDR3 sequences, 75% to 90% seen once. The specimen was CD8+ T cells from PBMCs. Every receptor here comes from a human donor with multiple sclerosis.

The chain employs TRBV11-2 and TRBJ2-1; the D call may be TRBD1 or TRBD2 (6 bases each). Germline loops: CDR1 SGHAT, CDR2 FQNNGV. CDR3 length equals 14 residues. Trimming took 3 bases from V and 7 from J, leaving 13 bases between them. The CDR3: CASSFSGGGNEQFF. CDR3 DNA: TGTGCCAGCAGCTTTTCAGGAGGGGGGAATGAGCAGTTCTTC. Looking up the rest from reference TRBV11-2 and TRBJ2-1 gives the full variable domain: EAGVAQSPRYKIIEKRQSVAFWCNPISGHATLYWYQQILGQGPKLLIQFQNNGVVDDSQLPKDRFSAERLKGVDSTLKIQPAKLEDSAVYLCASSFSGGGNEQFFGPGTRLTVL.

This CDR3 is CAWSVGGAGQPQHF. The CDR3 bases are TGTGCCTGGAGTGTAGGGGGCGCGGGGCAGCCCCAGCATTTT. The V gene is TRBV30, the J gene TRBJ1-5, with TRBD1 matching over 7 bases. Trimming at V came to 0 bases and at J to 7 bases, leaving 6 bases not matched to a gene. CDR3 length: 14 residues. Germline V lookup: CDR1 GTSNPN, CDR2 SVGIG (reference sequence).

The chain employs TRBV11-3 and TRBJ1-5; perhaps TRBD1 as D (5 bases). The V gene lost 5 bases and the J gene lost 3 bases, with 11 bases spanning the gap. Germline CDR1 is SGHNT and CDR2 is YENEEA. The CDR3 runs to 14 residues. This chain's CDR3 is CASSLGTVNQPQHF. As DNA, the CDR3 is TGTGCCAGCAGCCTAGGGACGGTCAATCAGCCCCAGCATTTT. Based on the CDR3 plus reference TRBV11-3 and TRBJ1-5, the full variable domain is EAGVVQSPRYKIIEKKQPVAFWCNPISGHNTLYWYLQNLGQGPELLIRYENEEAVDDSQLPKDRFSAERLKGVDSTLKIQPAELGDSAVYLCASSLGTVNQPQHFGDGTRLSIL.